The 10 T cell receptor beta chains listed next were all sequenced from one sample in a study of Ad26.COV2.S vaccination and SARS-CoV-2 variants. Treatment indicated: over 15 received Ad26.COV2.S at low or high dose, single or two shots; 5 received placebo; per-sample allocation not given. At day 63 after the first vaccine or placebo injection, samples were drawn. Method: immunoSEQ multiplex PCR; TCRdb's copy keeps in-frame clones and lacks some. The data contain more than 300,000 clones, approximately 86% of them singletons. The sequenced sample was peripheral blood, obtained in a trial of Ad26.COV2.S vaccine versus placebo. These receptors were collected from a person aged 18 to 65 who received the Ad26.COV2.S COVID-19 vaccine or a placebo.

The CDR3 nucleotides read TGTGCCAGCAGCCAGTCAGGGGAATACGACCGTTTGGAGCAGTACTTC. Its protein is CASSQSGEYDRLEQYF. The chain combines TRBV4-2 with TRBJ2-7; tentative D call: TRBD1 (6 bases). Germline loops: CDR1 LGHNA, CDR2 YNFKEQ. The CDR3 is 16 amino acids. V was shortened by 3 bases and J by 7 bases, with 22 bases between the two germline ends.

This rearrangement joins TRBV6-2 or TRBV6-3 to TRBJ2-1; the match to TRBD2 covers 7 bases. This CDR3 is built from 17 residues. Germline-derived CDR1 and CDR2 are MNHEY and SVGEGT. The J segment lost 0 bases and the V segment lost 0 bases, leaving 5 bases of the junction unmatched. This CDR3 reads CASSYSGGLSSYNEQFF. The CDR3 coding sequence is TGTGCCAGCAGTTACTCGGGGGGGTTGAGCTCCTACAATGAGCAGTTCTTC.

This chain connects TRBV18 to TRBJ2-7; the D is unclear. Trimming left V 3 bases short and J 2 bases short, with 17 bases between. Germline V gene lookup returns CDR1 KGHSH and CDR2 LQKENI. The CDR3 covers 16 residues. In nucleotides, the CDR3 is TGTGCCAGCTCACCCCTCACCCGATGGGGAACCTACGAGCAGTACTTC. It codes for CASSPLTRWGTYEQYF.

The chain joins TRBV9 to TRBJ1-4; D may be TRBD1 (6 bases). The V gene's germline CDR1 is SGDLS and CDR2 YYNGEE. This CDR3 region has 14 residues. V lost 4 bases to trimming and J lost 5 bases, with 12 bases between them. This CDR3 is CASSPQGTNEKLFF. CDR3 coding DNA: TGTGCCAGCAGCCCCCAGGGGACAAATGAAAAACTGTTTTTT. The whole variable domain, remainder taken from reference TRBV9 and TRBJ1-4, is DSGVTQTPKHLITATGQRVTLRCSPRSGDLSVYWYQQSLDQGLQFLIQYYNGEERAKGNILERFSAQQFPDLHSELNLSSLELGDSALYFCASSPQGTNEKLFFGSGTQLSVL.

The gene calls are TRBV5-1 and TRBJ1-2; D is unclear. The CDR3 totals 13 residues. The germline CDR1 and CDR2 sequences are SGHRS and YFSETQ. With 0 bases removed from V and 5 bases from J, the gap between germline ends came to 8 bases. The CDR3 nucleotides are TGCGCCAGCAGCTTGGATCCTCTTTATGGCTACACCTTC. This gives the protein CASSLDPLYGYTF.

J is TRBJ1-6 and V is TRBV27; D gene uncertain. Germline values: CDR1 MNHEY, CDR2 SMNVEV (reference sequence). Trimming shortened V by 10 bases and J by 10 bases, and 17 bases separated the two germline ends. The CDR3 covers 13 residues. CDR3 coding DNA: TGTGCCACCCAGGCTAAGCGGGTATCACCCCTCCACTTT. Translated: CATQAKRVSPLHF.

In the case of this clone: The same CDR3 is also encoded by other DNA sequences in this sample. The chain joins TRBV24-1 to TRBJ2-1; D not resolved. Trimming removed 3 bases from V and 6 bases from J, with 5 bases in between. This CDR3 has 12 residues. Germline V lookup: CDR1 KGHDR, CDR2 SFDVKD. The CDR3 region has the DNA TGTGCCACCAGTGATCCTTTCAATGAGCAGTTCTTC. It specifies CATSDPFNEQFF.

This clone appeared once. The gene calls are TRBV30 and TRBJ2-7; D ambiguous. Germline V lookup: CDR1 GTSNPN, CDR2 SVGIG (reference sequence). This CDR3 contains 12 residues. V gave up 1 base and J gave up 7 bases, with 11 bases separating them. The CDR3 DNA is TGTGCCTGGAGTGGCGGTATTGGAGAGCAGTACTTC. Amino acids: CAWSGGIGEQYF.

The chain is built from TRBV9 and TRBJ1-1; D is ambiguous. In germline, CDR1 is SGDLS, CDR2 YYNGEE. Trimming removed 0 bases from V and 3 bases from J, with 9 bases in between. The CDR3 spans 14 residues. The CDR3 is CASSVDRWDTEAFF. For the CDR3, the DNA is TGTGCCAGCAGCGTAGATCGATGGGACACTGAAGCTTTCTTT.

This clone was seen only once. This chain joins TRBV14 and TRBJ2-4, with D perhaps matching TRBD1 (6 bases). This CDR3 region has 18 residues. CDR1 and CDR2 from the germline V gene are SGHDN and FVKESK. Trimming shortened V by 1 base and J by 0 bases, and 16 bases separated the two germline ends. The CDR3 DNA reads TGTGCCAGCAGCCAAGGGAGCAGGGGACAACTAGCCAAAAACATTCAGTACTTC. It specifies CASSQGSRGQLAKNIQYF. Using reference TRBV14 and TRBJ2-4 for the parts outside the CDR3, the full variable domain is EAGVTQFPSHSVIEKGQTVTLRCDPISGHDNLYWYRRVMGKEIKFLLHFVKESKQDESGMPNNRFLAERTGGTYSTLKVQPAELEDSGVYFCASSQGSRGQLAKNIQYFGAGTRLSVL.